The 4 T cell receptor beta chains in this list originate from one sample, sequenced in a study of cytomegalovirus exposure and HLA in healthy donors. With 60 Vbeta and 13 Jbeta primers, the PCR was carried out. Assay used: immunoSEQ multiplex PCR; TCRdb lists only in-frame clones, some missing. The data show 150,000 or so clones, 77% seen once. The sequencing input was PBMCs. The receptors derive from a female donor in good health and CMV-seronegative.

This clone was detected only once. The rearrangement joins TRBV5-4 to TRBJ2-1, with D unresolved. This CDR3 has 15 residues. V was pared by 0 bases and J by 4 bases, with 11 bases between. Germline assignment: CDR1 SGHNT and CDR2 YYREEE (reference sequence). The CDR3 here is CASSLGQGPYNEQFF. The CDR3 DNA reads TGTGCCAGCAGCTTGGGACAAGGCCCTTACAATGAGCAGTTCTTC.

This clone was seen just once. The chain uses TRBV7-2 and TRBJ2-5, with D possibly being TRBD2 (5 bases). This CDR3 is 14 amino acids long. CDR1 is SGHTA, CDR2 FQGNSA, per germline. V lost 2 bases, J lost 5 bases, and 12 bases lay in between. The CDR3: CASSLSLRGETQYF. The CDR3 nucleotides are TGTGCCAGCAGCTTATCCCTTCGAGGGGAGACCCAGTACTTC.

The chain employs TRBV18 and TRBJ2-1, with D unclear. V shed 0 bases and J shed 8 bases, with 8 bases lying between them. Germline CDR1 KGHSH, CDR2 LQKENI. This CDR3 is built from 13 residues. This CDR3 reads CASSPPMRDEQFF. The DNA of the CDR3 is TGTGCCAGCTCACCACCAATGCGCGATGAGCAGTTCTTC.

V gene TRBV19 combines with J gene TRBJ2-7, with D tentatively TRBD1 (5 bases). This CDR3 has 15 residues. Between the trimmed V and J ends, which lost 6 bases and 1 base, there was a span of 16 bases. Germline V gene lookup returns CDR1 LNHDA and CDR2 SQIVND (reference sequence). The CDR3 loop reads CASSSRAAASYEQYF. The CDR3 nucleotides read TGTGCCAGTAGCAGCAGGGCAGCAGCTTCCTACGAGCAGTACTTC.